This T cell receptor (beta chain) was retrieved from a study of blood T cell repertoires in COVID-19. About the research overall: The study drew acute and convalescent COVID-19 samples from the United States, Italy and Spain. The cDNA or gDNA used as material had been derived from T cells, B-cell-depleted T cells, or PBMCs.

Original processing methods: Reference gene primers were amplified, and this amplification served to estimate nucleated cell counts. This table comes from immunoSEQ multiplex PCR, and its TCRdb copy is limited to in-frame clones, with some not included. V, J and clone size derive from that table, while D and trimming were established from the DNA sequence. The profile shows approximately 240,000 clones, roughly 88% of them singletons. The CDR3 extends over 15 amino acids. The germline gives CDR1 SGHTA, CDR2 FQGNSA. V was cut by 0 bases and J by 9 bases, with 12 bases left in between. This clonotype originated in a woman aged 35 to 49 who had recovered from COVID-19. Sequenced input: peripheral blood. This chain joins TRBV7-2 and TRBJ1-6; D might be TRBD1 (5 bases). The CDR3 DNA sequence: TGTGCCAGCAGCTTAGCGCCAGGGAGGGGTTCACCCCTCCACTTT. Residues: CASSLAPGRGSPLHF.